The clone carrying this T cell receptor beta chain turned up a few times. This entry is derived from a study of blood T cell repertoires in COVID-19. Study at large: PBMCs, B-cell-depleted T cells, or T cells were the source of the cDNA or gDNA that made up the material.

Recruits, aged about 18 to 100 years, lived in about two dozen US areas. Two negative PCRs, clearance, or symptom resolution had been documented for recovered Cohort 3 donors. This CDR3 comprises 16 residues. V was trimmed by 3 bases and J by 3 bases, leaving 15 bases between them. The germline gives CDR1 SGDLS, CDR2 YYNGEE. Assay: immunoSEQ multiplex PCR; the TCRdb copy retains only in-frame clones and omits some. The sample lists over 140,000 clones; 60% to 80% were seen once. The TCR sequence derives from a woman between 45 and 65 years old who had recovered from COVID-19. What was sequenced was PBMCs or T cells enriched from blood (not recorded which). The chain employs TRBV9 and TRBJ2-2, with a weak D call TRBD2 (7 bases). CDR3 DNA: TGTGCCAGCAGCGCCGCCGGGGGGCGAGACACCGGGGAGCTGTTTTTT. Translation gives CASSAAGGRDTGELFF.